These 32 T cell receptor beta chains originate from one sample sequenced in a study of blood T cell repertoires in COVID-19 (dated by TCRdb to 2020 to 2022). Libraries came from the immunoSEQ multiplex PCR assay. TCRdb took this table from immuneACCESS and kept in-frame rearrangements with V and J called. Such tables lack part of the clones; where checked against another copy, unresolved V genes explain under half of the gap, and the rest is unexplained. This sample lists about 89,000 clones; 81% were detected once. Clones ranked in the top ten supply about 10% of the sample. Sequencing was done on a sample of peripheral blood. The source of these receptors is a woman older than 75 with acute or convalescent COVID-19.

This chain connects TRBV7-2 to TRBJ2-5, with 10 bases matching TRBD2. V gave up 7 bases and J gave up 5 bases; unmatched junction bases: 13. In germline, CDR1 is SGHTA, CDR2 FQGNSA. The CDR3 loop spans 16 amino acids. The CDR3 region is CASNTRAGGRVETQYF. DNA for the CDR3: TGTGCCAGCAACACAAGAGCGGGGGGGCGAGTGGAGACCCAGTACTTC.

This clone was observed a single time. The V and J genes are TRBV19 and TRBJ1-6; 7 nucleotides line up with TRBD1. V trimming: 5 bases; J trimming: 6 bases; junction bases outside the gene matches: 4. In germline, CDR1 is LNHDA, CDR2 SQIVND (reference sequence). This CDR3 has 14 residues. The CDR3 DNA sequence: TGTGCCAGTAGTTCTGACAGGGCTAATTCACCCCTCCACTTT. This gives the protein CASSSDRANSPLHF.

The chain recombines TRBV7-6 with TRBJ1-2, with TRBD1 matching 9 bases. Germline loops: CDR1 SGHVS, CDR2 FNYEAQ. The V gene end was trimmed by 5 bases and the J gene end by 9 bases; junction bases not matched to a gene: 10. The CDR3 runs 14 residues. CDR3 nucleotides: TGTGCCAGCAGCCCCGGAGGGACAGGGCGAAGCTACACCTTC. Translating gives CASSPGGTGRSYTF.

This rearrangement joins TRBV11-3 to TRBJ2-1, with a weak D call TRBD2 (6 bases). CDR3 length: 16 residues. Germline CDR1 reads SGHNT; CDR2 reads YENEEA. Trimming shortened V by 1 base and J by 5 bases, and 15 bases separated the two germline ends. DNA for the CDR3: TGTGCCAGCAGCTTAGGGGGTAGCGGCCCGAACAATGAGCAGTTCTTC. Its protein product is CASSLGGSGPNNEQFF. The whole variable domain, remainder taken from reference TRBV11-3 and TRBJ2-1, is EAGVVQSPRYKIIEKKQPVAFWCNPISGHNTLYWYLQNLGQGPELLIRYENEEAVDDSQLPKDRFSAERLKGVDSTLKIQPAELGDSAVYLCASSLGGSGPNNEQFFGPGTRLTVL.

V gene TRBV19 combines with J gene TRBJ2-5, with D maybe TRBD2 (6 bases). This CDR3 region has 15 residues. Germline V gene data show CDR1 as LNHDA and CDR2 as SQIVND (reference sequence). The V end lost 1 base, the J end lost 5 bases, and 14 bases lay between the germline ends. CDR3 sequence: CASSIVGGTSETQYF. CDR3 DNA sequence: TGTGCCAGTAGTATAGTCGGGGGAACGAGTGAGACCCAGTACTTC.

This clone appeared a few times. The chain carries TRBV27 and TRBJ1-6; perhaps TRBD1 as D (6 bases). The CDR3 loop spans 16 amino acids. The V end was cut by 4 bases, the J end by 2 bases, with 12 bases between. Per the germline V gene, CDR1 is MNHEY and CDR2 is SMNVEV (reference sequence). CDR3 protein: CASSYTGRTYNSPLHF. The CDR3 DNA is TGTGCCAGCAGTTATACAGGGAGAACCTATAATTCACCCCTCCACTTT.

This sequence joins TRBV2 and TRBJ2-2; 9 bases are shared with TRBD1. The J segment lost 5 bases and the V segment lost 6 bases, leaving 10 bases of the junction unmatched. Germline CDR1 reads SNHLY; CDR2 reads FYNNEI. This CDR3 spans 16 amino acids. CDR3 DNA: TGTGCCAGCAGGTTCCGGGGACAGGGTCCAACCGGGGAGCTGTTTTTT. Translating it yields CASRFRGQGPTGELFF. The entire variable domain, with the rest obtained from reference TRBV2 and TRBJ2-2, is as follows: EPEVTQTPSHQVTQMGQEVILRCVPISNHLYFYWYRQILGQKVEFLVSFYNNEISEKSEIFDDQFSVERPDGSNFTLKIRSTKLEDSAMYFCASRFRGQGPTGELFFGEGSRLTVL.

This chain joins TRBV5-1 and TRBJ2-3; D might be TRBD1 (6 bases). CDR1 is SGHRS, CDR2 YFSETQ, per germline. Trimming took 0 bases from V and 0 from J, leaving 17 bases between them. This CDR3 is built from 18 residues. The CDR3 protein is CASSLGTESPPSTDTQYF. CDR3 nucleotide sequence: TGCGCCAGCAGCTTGGGGACAGAGAGTCCTCCTAGCACAGATACGCAGTATTTT.

Only a few counts were recorded for this clone. The chain couples TRBV28 to TRBJ2-5, with D tentatively TRBD2 (7 bases). V shed 9 bases and J shed 4 bases, with 12 bases lying between them. CDR1 is MDHEN, CDR2 SYDVKM, per germline. The CDR3 is 12 amino acids. CDR3 in amino acids: CASSGGAETQYF. As DNA, the CDR3 is TGTGCCAGTAGTGGGGGGGCAGAGACCCAGTACTTC.

V usage is TRBV6-5 and J usage is TRBJ2-5; TRBD2 aligns across 7 bases. Per the germline V gene, CDR1 is MNHEY and CDR2 is SVGAGI. V lost 2 bases to trimming and J lost 3 bases; unmatched junction nucleotides: 3. CDR3 size: 14 residues. CDR3 sequence reads: CASSYRDYKETQYF. As DNA, the CDR3 is TGTGCCAGCAGTTACAGGGACTACAAAGAGACCCAGTACTTC.

The chain recombines TRBV6-5 with TRBJ1-2; D is uncertain. CDR3 length: 13 amino acids. The germline gives CDR1 MNHEY, CDR2 SVGAGI. V dropped 5 bases and J dropped 0 bases, with 7 bases sitting between them. CDR3 DNA sequence: TGTGCCAGCAGTCCTTATCCTAACTATGGCTACACCTTC. Amino acids: CASSPYPNYGYTF.

The V gene is TRBV28, the J gene TRBJ1-2; D call uncertain. Germline V gene lookup returns CDR1 MDHEN and CDR2 SYDVKM. V shed 6 bases and J shed 4 bases, with 15 bases lying between them. The CDR3 has 14 amino acids. The CDR3: CASSSSGSPYGYTF. In DNA, the CDR3 is TGTGCCAGCAGCTCCTCCGGGAGCCCCTATGGCTACACCTTC.

This chain joins TRBV12-1 and TRBJ2-1; the table gives TRBD2 as D, unverified against the DNA. TRBV12-1 corresponds to a pseudogene. This CDR3 is built from 12 residues. This CDR3 is CASRVGYNEQFF. The CDR3 DNA is TGTGCCAGCAGGGTCGGGTACAATGAGCAGTTCTTC.

The V gene is TRBV11-2, the J gene TRBJ2-1, with 8 bases that match TRBD1. This CDR3 is built from 13 residues. The germline V gene has CDR1 SGHAT and CDR2 FQNNGV. V shed 5 bases, J shed 9 bases, and the junction held 6 bases outside the gene matches. Written as DNA, the CDR3 is TGTGCCAGCAGCCCCCCAGGGGGCGGTGAGCAGTTCTTC. Protein sequence: CASSPPGGGEQFF.

The chain links TRBV28 to TRBJ2-7; 9 bases are shared with TRBD1. This CDR3 region has 14 residues. The trim removed 6 bases at V and 4 bases at J, leaving 7 bases unmatched. CDR1 is MDHEN, CDR2 SYDVKM, per germline. The CDR3 nucleotides are TGTGCCAGCAGCCAGGGGACAGGGAGATACGAGCAGTACGTC. Translation gives CASSQGTGRYEQYV.

J is TRBJ1-4 and V is TRBV10-2, with D uncertain. Germline V gene data show CDR1 as WSHSY and CDR2 as SAAADI. The CDR3 length is 15 residues. The ends were cut back, 3 bases at V and 0 bases at J, with 8 bases in the middle. The CDR3 here is CASSEDTATNEKLFF. The CDR3 nucleotides read TGCGCCAGCAGTGAAGACACTGCAACTAATGAAAAACTGTTTTTT.

The chain links TRBV7-2 to TRBJ2-1; 8 bases are shared with TRBD2. The ends lost 5 bases at V and 7 bases at J; junction bases unmatched: 7. CDR3 length equals 14 residues. Germline V CDR1 and CDR2: SGHTA, FQGNSA. The CDR3 bases are TGTGCCAGCAGCCGGGGGGGCCGTAATAATGAGCAGTTCTTC. This gives the protein CASSRGGRNNEQFF. Looking up the rest from reference TRBV7-2 and TRBJ2-1 gives the full variable domain: GAGVSQSPSNKVTEKGKDVELRCDPISGHTALYWYRQSLGQGLEFLIYFQGNSAPDKSGLPSDRFSAERTGGSVSTLTIQRTQQEDSAVYLCASSRGGRNNEQFFGPGTRLTVL.

For this clone: At the DNA level, this CDR3 is encoded by other sequences in the same sample as well. The chain joins TRBV9 to TRBJ1-3; D is unresolved. The CDR3 covers 11 residues. V lost 3 bases and J lost 5, with 3 bases in between. Germline V gene sequence: CDR1 SGDLS, CDR2 YYNGEE. CDR3 DNA: TGTGCCAGCAGCGATAGAAACACCATATATTTT. Translated: CASSDRNTIYF.

This chain uses TRBV3-1 (or the pseudogene TRBV3-2) with TRBJ2-3; 12 bases align to TRBD2. The germline CDR1 and CDR2 sequences are LGHDT and YNNKEL (reference sequence). CDR3 size: 16 residues. Trimming cost V 7 bases and J 4 bases; bases outside gene matches: 9. CDR3 sequence: CASTLAGGRPSDTQYF. The CDR3 bases are TGTGCCAGCACCCTAGCGGGGGGGCGACCTTCAGATACGCAGTATTTT.

The J gene is TRBJ2-5, the V gene TRBV7-9; D unclear. V lost 5 bases to trimming and J lost 5 bases, with 9 bases between them. The germline V gene has CDR1 SEHNR and CDR2 FQNEAQ (reference sequence). This CDR3 spans 12 amino acids. The CDR3 sequence is CASSQNWETQYF. The CDR3 region has the DNA TGTGCCAGCAGCCAAAACTGGGAGACCCAGTACTTC.

The count of this clone is one. In nucleotides, the CDR3 is TGCAGTGCTAGTTTCCCGACAGGGACTAATGAAAAACTGTTTTTT. It specifies CSASFPTGTNEKLFF. This chain joins TRBV20-1 and TRBJ1-4; 7 nucleotides match TRBD1. The germline V gene has CDR1 DFQATT and CDR2 SNEGSKA (reference sequence). The junction had 6 bases not matched to a gene; V was cut back by 3 bases and J by 2 bases. The CDR3 sequence is 15 residues long.

The J gene is TRBJ2-1, the V gene TRBV19, with 8 positions matching TRBD2. The CDR3 extends over 15 amino acids. The germline gives CDR1 LNHDA, CDR2 SQIVND (reference sequence). V trimming: 2 bases; J trimming: 4 bases; junction bases outside the gene matches: 4. CDR3 loop: CASSITGGPYNEQFF. The CDR3, as DNA: TGTGCCAGTAGTATAACGGGGGGGCCGTACAATGAGCAGTTCTTC.

The rearrangement links TRBV2 to TRBJ1-3; possibly TRBD1 for D (6 bases). Germline assignment: CDR1 SNHLY and CDR2 FYNNEI. CDR3 length equals 17 residues. The germline V and J ends were trimmed by 6 bases and 1 base, with 19 bases remaining between them. CDR3 amino acids: CASRQGLTTKSGNTIYF. The CDR3 nucleotides read TGTGCCAGCAGACAGGGTCTCACTACAAAATCTGGAAACACCATATATTTT.

The chain links TRBV4-1 to TRBJ2-1, with 15 bases that match TRBD2. Germline V lookup: CDR1 MGHRA, CDR2 YSYEKL. The length of the CDR3 is 19 residues. Losses at the gene ends were 7 bases for V and 8 bases for J; bases not matched to a gene: 18. The CDR3 here is CASTAATGTSGGKAHEQFF. The CDR3 DNA reads TGCGCCAGCACCGCAGCTACCGGGACTAGCGGGGGGAAGGCCCATGAGCAGTTCTTC.

The rearrangement joins TRBV7-8 to TRBJ1-3; no clear D. The germline CDR1 and CDR2 sequences are SGHVS and FQNEAQ. This CDR3 region has 14 residues. V was trimmed by 3 bases and J by 2 bases, leaving 8 bases between them. CDR3 sequence: CASSFGGTGNTIYF. In nucleotides, the CDR3 is TGTGCCAGCAGCTTTGGAGGGACTGGAAACACCATATATTTT.

This clone came up a few times. This chain uses TRBV5-6 with TRBJ2-7, with 7 bases identical to TRBD2. There are 13 residues in the CDR3. CDR1 and CDR2 (germline): SGHDT, YYEEEE. The V segment lost 4 bases and the J segment 4 bases; nucleotides outside the gene matches: 5. As DNA, the CDR3 is TGTGCCAGCAGCGGGAGGGACCGGTACGAGCAGTACTTC. It encodes CASSGRDRYEQYF.

The chain employs TRBV6-5 and TRBJ2-7; 8 nucleotides agree with TRBD1. Per germline, CDR1 MNHEY and CDR2 SVGAGI. CDR3 length equals 13 residues. The junction had 2 bases not matched to a gene; V was cut back by 7 bases and J by 0 bases. The DNA for the CDR3 is TGTGCCAGCACAGGGGGCAACTCCTACGAGCAGTACGTC. This codes for CASTGGNSYEQYV.

The chain joins TRBV5-8 to TRBJ1-2; weak D call: TRBD1 (5 bases). Germline lookup yields CDR1 SGHTS and CDR2 YDEGEE. The CDR3 covers 16 residues. With 4 bases removed from V and 7 bases from J, the gap between germline ends came to 23 bases. The CDR3 loop reads CASSQEGGGGLLGYTF. The CDR3 nucleotides read TGTGCCAGCAGCCAGGAAGGTGGGGGAGGACTTCTTGGCTACACCTTC.

This clone is a singleton in its sample. V usage is TRBV5-6 and J usage is TRBJ2-7, with D possibly TRBD1 on 6 matching bases. V lost 3 bases and J lost 2, with 12 bases in between. The CDR3 consists of 14 residues. Per the germline V gene, CDR1 is SGHDT and CDR2 is YYEEEE. CDR3 coding DNA: TGTGCCAGCAGCTGGGCAGGGGTTGCCTACGAGCAGTACGTC. Translation gives CASSWAGVAYEQYV.

This chain uses TRBV11-3 with TRBJ1-5, with 8 bases aligning to TRBD1. The germline CDR1 and CDR2 sequences are SGHNT and YENEEA. V dropped 0 bases and J dropped 0; count of bases not matched to a gene: 13. The CDR3 contains 20 residues. The CDR3 region has the DNA TGTGCCAGCAGCTTAGATGGGAGAGGACAGGGCCCCTATAGCAATCAGCCCCAGCATTTT. Its protein is CASSLDGRGQGPYSNQPQHF.

CDR3 DNA: TGTGCCAGTAGGTTCAGGGGGAGGAGCACAGATACGCAGTATTTT. It yields the protein CASRFRGRSTDTQYF. The gene calls are TRBV28 and TRBJ2-3, with TRBD1 as a possible D gene (7 bases). This CDR3 is 15 amino acids long. V lost 9 bases, J lost 0 bases, and 16 bases lay in between. Germline-derived CDR1 and CDR2 are MDHEN and SYDVKM.

The rearrangement joins TRBV5-6 to TRBJ2-7; TRBD2 is a possible D gene (5 bases). CDR1 is SGHDT and CDR2 is YYEEEE in the germline V gene. V lost 2 bases to trimming and J lost 2 bases, with 8 bases between them. The CDR3 extends over 13 amino acids. In nucleotides, the CDR3 is TGTGCCAGCAGCTTCCGAGGGACCTACGAGCAGTACGTC. Its protein product is CASSFRGTYEQYV.